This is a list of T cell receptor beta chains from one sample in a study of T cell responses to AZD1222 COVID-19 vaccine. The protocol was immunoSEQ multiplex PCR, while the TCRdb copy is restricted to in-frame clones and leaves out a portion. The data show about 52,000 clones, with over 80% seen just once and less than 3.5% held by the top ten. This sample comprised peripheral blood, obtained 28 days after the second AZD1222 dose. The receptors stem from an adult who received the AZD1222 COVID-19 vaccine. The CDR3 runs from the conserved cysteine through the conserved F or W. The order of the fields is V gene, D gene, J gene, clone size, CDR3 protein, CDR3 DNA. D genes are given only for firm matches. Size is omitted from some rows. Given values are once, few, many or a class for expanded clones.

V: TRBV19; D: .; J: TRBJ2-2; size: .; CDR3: CASSRSHLNTGELFF; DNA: TGTGCCAGTAGTAGGTCTCACTTAAACACCGGGGAGCTGTTTTTT
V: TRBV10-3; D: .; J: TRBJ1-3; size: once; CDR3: CAISEPAASEGSGNTIYF; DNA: TGTGCCATCAGTGAGCCCGCTGCCTCCGAGGGCTCTGGAAACACCATATATTTT
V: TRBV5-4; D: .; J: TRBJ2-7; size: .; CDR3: CASSFSPSSYEQYF; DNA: TGTGCCAGCAGCTTCTCGCCGAGCTCCTACGAGCAGTACTTC
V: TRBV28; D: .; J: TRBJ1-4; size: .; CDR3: CASSRTGKNEKLFF; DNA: TGTGCCAGCAGTCGAACAGGGAAGAATGAAAAACTGTTTTTT
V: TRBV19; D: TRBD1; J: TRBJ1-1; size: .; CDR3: CASSIGTGNTEAFF; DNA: TGTGCCAGTAGTATTGGGACAGGGAACACTGAAGCTTTCTTT
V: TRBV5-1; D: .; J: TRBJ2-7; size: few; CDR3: CASSLAAGLGEQYF; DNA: TGCGCCAGCAGCTTGGCGGCAGGCCTGGGTGAGCAGTACTTC
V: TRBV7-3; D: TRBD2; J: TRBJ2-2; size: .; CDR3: CASSRGLAVNTGELFF; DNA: TGTGCCAGCAGCCGGGGACTAGCGGTGAACACCGGGGAGCTGTTTTTT
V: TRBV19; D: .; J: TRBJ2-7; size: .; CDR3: CASSNRGGRSSYEQYF; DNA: TGTGCCAGTAGTAACCGAGGCGGCAGGAGCTCCTACGAGCAGTACTTC
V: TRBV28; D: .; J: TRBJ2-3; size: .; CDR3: CASSGGGSTDTQYF; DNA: TGTGCCAGCAGTGGCGGAGGTAGCACAGATACGCAGTATTTT
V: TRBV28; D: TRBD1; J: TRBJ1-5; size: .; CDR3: CASYGQGGLNQPQHF; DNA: TGTGCCAGCTACGGACAGGGGGGGCTCAATCAGCCCCAGCATTTT
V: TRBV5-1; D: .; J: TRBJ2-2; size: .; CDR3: CASSLSTRGDTGELFF; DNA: TGCGCCAGCAGCTTGTCAACCAGGGGCGACACCGGGGAGCTGTTTTTT
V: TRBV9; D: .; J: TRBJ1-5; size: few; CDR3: CASSSWGSNQPQHF; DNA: TGTGCCAGCAGCTCCTGGGGGTCCAATCAGCCCCAGCATTTT
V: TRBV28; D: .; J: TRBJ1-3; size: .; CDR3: CASSGFGNTIYF; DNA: TGTGCCAGCAGTGGCTTTGGAAACACCATATATTTT
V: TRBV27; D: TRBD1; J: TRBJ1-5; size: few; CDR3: CASSPDRVYNQPQHF; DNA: TGTGCCAGCAGTCCGGACAGGGTGTACAATCAGCCCCAGCATTTT
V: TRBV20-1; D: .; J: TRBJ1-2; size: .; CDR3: CSARTGGYTF; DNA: TGCAGTGCTCGGACGGGTGGCTACACCTTC
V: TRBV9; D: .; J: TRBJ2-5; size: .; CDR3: CASSAGETQYF; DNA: TGTGCCAGCAGCGCAGGCGAGACCCAGTACTTC
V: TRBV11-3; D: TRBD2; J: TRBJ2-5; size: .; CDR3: CASSATSGSETQYF; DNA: TGTGCCAGCAGCGCGACTAGCGGGTCAGAGACCCAGTACTTC